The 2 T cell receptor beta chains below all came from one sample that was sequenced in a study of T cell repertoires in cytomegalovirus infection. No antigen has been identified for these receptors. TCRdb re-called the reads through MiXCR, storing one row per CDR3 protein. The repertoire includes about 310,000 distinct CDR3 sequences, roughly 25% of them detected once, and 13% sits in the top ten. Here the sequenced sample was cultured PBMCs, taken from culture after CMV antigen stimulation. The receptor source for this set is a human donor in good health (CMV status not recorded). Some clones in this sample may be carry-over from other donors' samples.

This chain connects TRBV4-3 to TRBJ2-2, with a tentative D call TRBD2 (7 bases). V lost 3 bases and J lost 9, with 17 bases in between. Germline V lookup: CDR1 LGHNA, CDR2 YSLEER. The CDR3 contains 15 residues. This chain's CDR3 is CASSQGRGGGRELFF. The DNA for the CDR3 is TGCGCCAGCAGCCAGGGGAGAGGGGGGGGCAGGGAGCTGTTTTTT.

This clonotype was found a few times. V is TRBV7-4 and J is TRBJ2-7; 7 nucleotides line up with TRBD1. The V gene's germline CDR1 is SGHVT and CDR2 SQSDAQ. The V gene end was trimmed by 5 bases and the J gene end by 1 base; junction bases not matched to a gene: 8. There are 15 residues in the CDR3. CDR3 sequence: CASSRPPGQSYEQYF. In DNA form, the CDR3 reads TGTGCCAGCAGCCGACCTCCGGGACAGTCCTACGAGCAGTACTTC.